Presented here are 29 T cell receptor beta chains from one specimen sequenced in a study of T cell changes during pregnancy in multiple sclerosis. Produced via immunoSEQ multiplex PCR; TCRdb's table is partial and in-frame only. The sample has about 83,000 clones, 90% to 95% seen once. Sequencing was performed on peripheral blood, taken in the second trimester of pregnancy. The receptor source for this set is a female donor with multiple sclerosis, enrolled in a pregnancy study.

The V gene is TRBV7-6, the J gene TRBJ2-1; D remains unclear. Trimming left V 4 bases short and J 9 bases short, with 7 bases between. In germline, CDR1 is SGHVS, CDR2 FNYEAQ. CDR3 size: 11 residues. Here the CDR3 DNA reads TGTGCCAGCAGCTACACCTCTGAGCAGTTCTTC. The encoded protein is CASSYTSEQFF.

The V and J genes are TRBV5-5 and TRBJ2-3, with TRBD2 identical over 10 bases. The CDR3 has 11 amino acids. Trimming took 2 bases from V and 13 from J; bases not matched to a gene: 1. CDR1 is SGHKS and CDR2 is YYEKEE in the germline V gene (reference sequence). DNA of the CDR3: TGTGCCAGCAGCTTAAGCGGGAGGGAGTATTTT. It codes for CASSLSGREYF.

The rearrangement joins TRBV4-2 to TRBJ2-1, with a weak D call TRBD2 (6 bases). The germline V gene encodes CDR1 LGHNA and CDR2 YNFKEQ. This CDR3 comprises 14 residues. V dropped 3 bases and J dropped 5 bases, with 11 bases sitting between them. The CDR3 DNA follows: TGTGCCAGCAGCCATCTCGGGAGCCACAATGAGCAGTTCTTC. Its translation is CASSHLGSHNEQFF.

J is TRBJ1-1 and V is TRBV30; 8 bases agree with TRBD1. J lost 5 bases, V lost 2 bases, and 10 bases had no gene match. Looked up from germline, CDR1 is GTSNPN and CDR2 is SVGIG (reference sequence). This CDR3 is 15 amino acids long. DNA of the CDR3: TGTGCCTGGAGTATAGAGGACAGGGTGTATACTGAAGCTTTCTTT. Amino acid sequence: CAWSIEDRVYTEAFF.

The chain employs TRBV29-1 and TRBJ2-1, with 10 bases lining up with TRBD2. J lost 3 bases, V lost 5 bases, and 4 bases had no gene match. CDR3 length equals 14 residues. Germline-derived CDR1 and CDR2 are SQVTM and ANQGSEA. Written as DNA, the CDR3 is TGCAGCGTTCCAGGACTAGCGGACTACAATGAGCAGTTCTTC. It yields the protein CSVPGLADYNEQFF.

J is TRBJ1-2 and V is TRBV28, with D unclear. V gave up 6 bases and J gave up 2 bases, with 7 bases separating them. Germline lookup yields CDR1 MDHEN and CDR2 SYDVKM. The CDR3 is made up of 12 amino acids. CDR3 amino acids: CASSPSNYGYTF. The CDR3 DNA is TGTGCCAGCAGCCCCTCCAACTATGGCTACACCTTC.

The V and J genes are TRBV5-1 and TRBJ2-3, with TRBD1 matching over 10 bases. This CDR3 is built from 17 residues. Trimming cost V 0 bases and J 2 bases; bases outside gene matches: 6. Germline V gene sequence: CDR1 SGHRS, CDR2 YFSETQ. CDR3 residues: CASSLVRDRGVTDTQYF. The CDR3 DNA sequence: TGCGCCAGCAGCTTGGTCCGGGACAGGGGTGTCACAGATACGCAGTATTTT.

The CDR3 loop reads CASSVALGAGLGYTF. The DNA of the CDR3 is TGTGCCAGCAGCGTAGCTCTGGGAGCCGGCTTGGGCTACACCTTC. V is TRBV9 and J is TRBJ1-2; D gene unclear. The CDR3 sequence is 15 residues long. From germline, CDR1 is SGDLS and CDR2 YYNGEE. The V gene lost 0 bases and the J gene lost 8 bases, with 17 bases spanning the gap.

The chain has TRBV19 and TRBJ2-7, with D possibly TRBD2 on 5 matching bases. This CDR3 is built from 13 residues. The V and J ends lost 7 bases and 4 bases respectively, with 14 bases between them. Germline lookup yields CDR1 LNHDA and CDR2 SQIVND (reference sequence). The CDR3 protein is CASNDYRGYEQYF. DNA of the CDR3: TGTGCCAGTAATGACTATCGGGGATACGAGCAGTACTTC.

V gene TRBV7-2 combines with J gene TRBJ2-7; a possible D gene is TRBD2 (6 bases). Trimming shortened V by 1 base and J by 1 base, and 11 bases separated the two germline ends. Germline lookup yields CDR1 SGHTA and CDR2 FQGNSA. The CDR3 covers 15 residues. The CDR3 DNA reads TGTGCCAGCAGCTTAGAGGTTAGCGGATCCTACGAGCAGTACTTC. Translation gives CASSLEVSGSYEQYF.

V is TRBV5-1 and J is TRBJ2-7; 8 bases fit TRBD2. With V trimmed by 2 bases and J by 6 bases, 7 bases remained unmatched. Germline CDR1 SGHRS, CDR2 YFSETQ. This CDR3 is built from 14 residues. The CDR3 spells CASSFYSGRGEQYF. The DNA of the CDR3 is TGCGCCAGCAGCTTTTACAGCGGGAGAGGCGAGCAGTACTTC.

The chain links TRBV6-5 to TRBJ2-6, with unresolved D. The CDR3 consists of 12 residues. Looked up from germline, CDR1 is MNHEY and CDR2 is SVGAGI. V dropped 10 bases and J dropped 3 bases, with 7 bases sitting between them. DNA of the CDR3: TGTGCCACCCAGGTTGGGGCCAACGTCCTGACTTTC. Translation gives CATQVGANVLTF.

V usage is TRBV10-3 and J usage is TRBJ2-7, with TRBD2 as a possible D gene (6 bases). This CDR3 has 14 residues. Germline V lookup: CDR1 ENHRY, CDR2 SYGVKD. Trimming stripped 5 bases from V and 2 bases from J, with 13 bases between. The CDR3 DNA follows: TGTGCCATCAGTCCGGGGGTATACCCCTACGAGCAGTACTTC. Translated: CAISPGVYPYEQYF.

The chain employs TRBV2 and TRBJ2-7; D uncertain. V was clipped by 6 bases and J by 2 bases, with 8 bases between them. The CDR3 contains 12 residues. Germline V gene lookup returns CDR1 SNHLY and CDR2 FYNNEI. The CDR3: CASRSQPYEQYF. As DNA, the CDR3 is TGTGCCAGCAGATCACAGCCCTACGAGCAGTACTTC.

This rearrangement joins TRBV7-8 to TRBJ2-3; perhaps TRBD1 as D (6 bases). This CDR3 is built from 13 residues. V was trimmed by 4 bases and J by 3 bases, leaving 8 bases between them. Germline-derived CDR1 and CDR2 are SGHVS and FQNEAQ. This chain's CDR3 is CASSSQGTDTQYF. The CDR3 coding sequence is TGTGCCAGCAGCTCCCAGGGGACAGATACGCAGTATTTT.

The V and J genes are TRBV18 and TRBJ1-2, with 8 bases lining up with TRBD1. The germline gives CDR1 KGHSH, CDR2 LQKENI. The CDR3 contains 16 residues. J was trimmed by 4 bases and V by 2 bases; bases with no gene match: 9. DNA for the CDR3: TGTGCCAGCTCACCATCAGGGGGCCTTGAAACCTATGGCTACACCTTC. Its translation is CASSPSGGLETYGYTF.

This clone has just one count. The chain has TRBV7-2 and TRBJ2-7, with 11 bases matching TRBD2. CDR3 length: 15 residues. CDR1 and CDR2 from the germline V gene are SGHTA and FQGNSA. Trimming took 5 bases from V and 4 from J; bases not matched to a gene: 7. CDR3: CASSRPTSGTYEQYF. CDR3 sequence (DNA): TGTGCCAGCAGCCGACCGACTAGCGGGACTTACGAGCAGTACTTC.

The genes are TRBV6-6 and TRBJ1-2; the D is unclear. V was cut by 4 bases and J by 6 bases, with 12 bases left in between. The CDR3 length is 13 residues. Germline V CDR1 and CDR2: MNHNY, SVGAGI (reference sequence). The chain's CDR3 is CASSLSAGHGYTF. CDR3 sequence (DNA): TGTGCCAGCAGTTTAAGTGCAGGCCATGGCTACACCTTC.

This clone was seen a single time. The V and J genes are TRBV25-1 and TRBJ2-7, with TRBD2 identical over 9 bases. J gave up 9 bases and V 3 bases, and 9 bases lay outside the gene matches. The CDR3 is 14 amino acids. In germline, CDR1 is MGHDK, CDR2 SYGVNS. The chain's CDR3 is CASSDFLAGMGQYF. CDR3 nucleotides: TGTGCCAGCAGTGACTTCCTAGCGGGAATGGGGCAGTACTTC.

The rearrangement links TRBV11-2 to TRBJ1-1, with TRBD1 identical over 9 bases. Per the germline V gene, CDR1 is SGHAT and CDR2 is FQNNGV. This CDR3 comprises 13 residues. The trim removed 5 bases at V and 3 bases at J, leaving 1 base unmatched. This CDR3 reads CASSGQGYTEAFF. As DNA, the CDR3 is TGTGCCAGCAGCGGACAGGGGTACACTGAAGCTTTCTTT.

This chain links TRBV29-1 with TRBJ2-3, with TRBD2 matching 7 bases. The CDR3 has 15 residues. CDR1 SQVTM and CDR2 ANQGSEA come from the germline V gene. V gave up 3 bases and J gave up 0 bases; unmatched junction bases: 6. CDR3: CSVEGLADSTDTQYF. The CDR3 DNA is TGCAGCGTTGAGGGGCTAGCGGATAGCACAGATACGCAGTATTTT.

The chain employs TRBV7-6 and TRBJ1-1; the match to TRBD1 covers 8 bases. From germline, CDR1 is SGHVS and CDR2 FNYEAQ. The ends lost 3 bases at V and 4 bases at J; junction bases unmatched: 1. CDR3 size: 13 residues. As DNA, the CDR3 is TGTGCCAGCAGCTTTCAGGGGGCCACTGAAGCTTTCTTT. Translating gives CASSFQGATEAFF.

The CDR3 sequence is CASIRDRVSYEQYF. The CDR3 DNA follows: TGTGCCAGCATCCGGGACAGGGTCTCCTACGAGCAGTACTTC. This chain joins TRBV28 and TRBJ2-7, with TRBD1 matching 9 bases. The J segment lost 0 bases and the V segment lost 7 bases, leaving 4 bases of the junction unmatched. The V gene's germline CDR1 is MDHEN and CDR2 SYDVKM. The CDR3 is 14 residues long.

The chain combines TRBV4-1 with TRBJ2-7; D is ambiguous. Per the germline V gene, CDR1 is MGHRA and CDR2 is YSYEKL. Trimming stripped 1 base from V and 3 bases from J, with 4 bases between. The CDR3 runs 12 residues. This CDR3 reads CASSQGSYEQYF. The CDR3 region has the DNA TGCGCCAGCAGCCAAGGCAGCTACGAGCAGTACTTC.

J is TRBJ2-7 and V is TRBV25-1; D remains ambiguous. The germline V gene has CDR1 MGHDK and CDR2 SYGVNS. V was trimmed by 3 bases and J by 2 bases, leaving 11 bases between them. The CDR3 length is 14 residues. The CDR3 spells CASSDLLLAYEQYF. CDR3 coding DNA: TGTGCCAGCAGTGACCTACTGCTGGCCTACGAGCAGTACTTC.

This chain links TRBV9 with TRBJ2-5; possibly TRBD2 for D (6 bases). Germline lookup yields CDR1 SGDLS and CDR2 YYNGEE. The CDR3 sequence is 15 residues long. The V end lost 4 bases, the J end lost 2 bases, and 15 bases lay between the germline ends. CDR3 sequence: CASSNPLAIQETQYF. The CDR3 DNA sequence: TGTGCCAGCAGCAACCCACTAGCCATACAAGAGACCCAGTACTTC.

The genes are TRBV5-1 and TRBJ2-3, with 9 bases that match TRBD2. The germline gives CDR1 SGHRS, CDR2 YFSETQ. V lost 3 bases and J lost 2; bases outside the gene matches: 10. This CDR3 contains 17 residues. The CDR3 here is CASSWGHSGRATDTQYF. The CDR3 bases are TGCGCCAGCAGCTGGGGTCATAGCGGGAGAGCCACAGATACGCAGTATTTT.

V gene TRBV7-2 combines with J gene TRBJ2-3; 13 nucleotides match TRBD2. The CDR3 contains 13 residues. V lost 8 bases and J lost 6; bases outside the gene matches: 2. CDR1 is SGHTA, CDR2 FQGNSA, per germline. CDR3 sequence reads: CASRTSGSDTQYF. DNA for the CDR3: TGTGCCAGCCGGACTAGCGGGAGTGATACGCAGTATTTT.

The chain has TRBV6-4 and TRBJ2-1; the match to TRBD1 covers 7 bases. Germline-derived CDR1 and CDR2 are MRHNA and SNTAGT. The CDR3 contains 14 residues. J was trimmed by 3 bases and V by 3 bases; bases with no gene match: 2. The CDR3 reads CASSERTGYNEQFF. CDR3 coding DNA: TGTGCCAGCAGTGAGCGGACAGGCTACAATGAGCAGTTCTTC.